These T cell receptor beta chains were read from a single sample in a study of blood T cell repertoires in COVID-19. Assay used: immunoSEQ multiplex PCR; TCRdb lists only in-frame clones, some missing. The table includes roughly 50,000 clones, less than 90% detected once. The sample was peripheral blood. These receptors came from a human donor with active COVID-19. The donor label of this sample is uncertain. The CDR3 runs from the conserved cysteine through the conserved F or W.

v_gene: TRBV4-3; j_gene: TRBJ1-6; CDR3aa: CASSRGGGRTARAHSPLHF
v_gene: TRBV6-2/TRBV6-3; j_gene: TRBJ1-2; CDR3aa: CASSYPGAEGYTF
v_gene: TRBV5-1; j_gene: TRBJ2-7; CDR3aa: CASSTGTGTYEQYF
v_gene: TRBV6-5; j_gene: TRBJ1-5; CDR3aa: CASSYAGSNQPQHF
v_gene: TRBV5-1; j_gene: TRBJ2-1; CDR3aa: CASSWGQASSYNEQFF
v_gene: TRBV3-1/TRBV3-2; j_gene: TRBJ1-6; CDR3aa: CASSHYRSTYNSPLHF
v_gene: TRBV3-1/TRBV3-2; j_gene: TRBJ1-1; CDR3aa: CASSHRQAMNTEAFF
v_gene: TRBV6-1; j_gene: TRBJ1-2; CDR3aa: CASSAVNRAHSYGYTF
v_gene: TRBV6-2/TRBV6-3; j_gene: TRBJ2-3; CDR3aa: CASSGRITDTQYF
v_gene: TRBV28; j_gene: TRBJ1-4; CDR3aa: CASSAPGLSNEKLFF
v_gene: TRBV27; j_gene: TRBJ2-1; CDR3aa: CASSFRQYNEQFF
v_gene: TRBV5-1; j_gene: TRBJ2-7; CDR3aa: CASSLVASGGIEQYF
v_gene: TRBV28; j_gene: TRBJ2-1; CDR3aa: CASTPLGGFTYNEQFF
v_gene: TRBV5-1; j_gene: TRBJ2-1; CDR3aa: CASSLGTSGGEQFF
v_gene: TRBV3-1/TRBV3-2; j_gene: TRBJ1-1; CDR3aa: CASSQVWDSSEAFF
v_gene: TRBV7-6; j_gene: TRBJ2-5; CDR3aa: CASSPVGLAQETQYF
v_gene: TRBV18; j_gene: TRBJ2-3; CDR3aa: CASSPQGAVTDTQYF
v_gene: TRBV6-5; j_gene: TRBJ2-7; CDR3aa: CASSYSPRVEEQYF
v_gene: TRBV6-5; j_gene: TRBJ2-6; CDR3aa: CASSYTGSGANVLTF
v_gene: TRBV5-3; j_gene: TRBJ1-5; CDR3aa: CARSQRGNQPQHF